The source of this TCR beta chain is a study of blood T cell repertoires in COVID-19. Overall study context: Samples came from the United States, Italy and Spain, spanning acute and convalescent COVID-19.

Germline values: CDR1 KGHSH, CDR2 LQKENI. This CDR3 spans 14 amino acids. V was pared by 3 bases and J by 5 bases, with 14 bases between. Followed over time, Seattle patients had been enrolled while infection was active. How the authors handled the data: Counts of nucleated cells, estimated from reference gene primer amplification, were obtained. Data came from immunoSEQ multiplex PCR; TCRdb stores just in-frame clones and leaves some out. V and J calls and clone size are given by that table; D and trimming were obtained from the DNA. Found here are approximately 300,000 clones, approximately 92% of them singletons; the top ten hold approximately 6.8%.

The clonotype was recovered from a woman in her twenties or thirties with COVID-19, enrolled during active disease. The chain is built from TRBV18 and TRBJ2-7; possible D gene TRBD2, 6 bases. What was sequenced was peripheral blood. Here the CDR3 reads CASSPRDWIDEQYF. The CDR3 region has the DNA TGTGCCAGCTCACCCCGGGACTGGATAGACGAGCAGTACTTC.